A selection of T cell receptor beta chains follows, all from one sample in a study of CD4 T cells in relation to SARS-CoV-2 and coronaviruses. For these TCRs, the target antigens are not known. Assay used: immunoSEQ multiplex PCR; TCRdb lists only in-frame clones, some missing. The sample gives 20,000 or so clones, 60% to 80% of which show up once; about a sixth is in the top ten. Sequencing used CD4+ T cells from PBMCs, cultured in vitro. These receptors were collected from a human donor in good health. CDR3s include the opening cysteine and the closing phenylalanine or tryptophan. The D gene is left open where the match is weak. Clone size appears in some rows only: once, few, many, or a class for an expanded clone.

size	D	V	J	DNA	CDR3
once	.	TRBV7-9	TRBJ2-7	TGTGCCAGCAGCCTGGCGGACGGTACCTACGAGCAGTACTTC	CASSLADGTYEQYF
.	.	TRBV6-1	TRBJ1-4	TGTGCCAGCAGTTTCCCGGGGCCTAATGAAAAACTGTTTTTT	CASSFPGPNEKLFF
.	.	TRBV9	TRBJ2-2	TGTGCCAGCAGCGTAGCAGGCTTCACCGGGGAGCTGTTTTTT	CASSVAGFTGELFF
.	.	TRBV27	TRBJ2-5	TGTGCCAGCAGTCGGGTCCGACGATCGGAGACCCAGTACTTC	CASSRVRRSETQYF
.	TRBD1	TRBV5-6	TRBJ1-4	TGTGCCAGCAGCTCCAAACCGGGACAGGGAAAATATGATGAAAAACTGTTTTTT	CASSSKPGQGKYDEKLFF
.	TRBD2	TRBV5-4	TRBJ2-1	TGTGCCAGCAGGTCCGGGACTAGCGGGATCAATGAGCAGTTCTTC	CASRSGTSGINEQFF
.	TRBD2	TRBV7-9	TRBJ2-7	TGTGCCAGCAGCTTGGCTAGCGGGGAGACCTACGAGCAGTACTTC	CASSLASGETYEQYF
.	.	TRBV3-1/TRBV3-2	TRBJ1-2	TGTGCCAGCAGCCAAGATATTGGGGGCTACACCTTC	CASSQDIGGYTF
once	TRBD1	TRBV19	TRBJ2-1	TGTGCCAGTAGTATCCTGGGACAGGGGCCAAGCAATGAGCAGTTCTTC	CASSILGQGPSNEQFF
.	.	TRBV5-6	TRBJ2-6	TGTGCCAGCAGCTTTCGGGGATCTGGGGCCAACGTCCTGACTTTC	CASSFRGSGANVLTF
.	TRBD2	TRBV7-3	TRBJ2-3	TGTGCCAGCAGCTTACTTTCTAGCGGGATAGGAGATACGCAGTATTTT	CASSLLSSGIGDTQYF
.	TRBD1	TRBV6-5	TRBJ2-5	TGTGCCAGCAGGCTACAGGGGGAGGCCGGAGAGACCCAGTACTTC	CASRLQGEAGETQYF
.	.	TRBV7-2	TRBJ2-7	TGTGCCAGCAGCTTAGCCCGGGACTTCGACTACGAGCAGTACTTC	CASSLARDFDYEQYF
.	.	TRBV5-8	TRBJ2-4	TGTGCCAGCAGCACCTCCTGGGGGGACACGGCCAAAAACATTCAGTACTTC	CASSTSWGDTAKNIQYF
few	TRBD2	TRBV30	TRBJ2-1	TGTGCCTGGAGTGTTTTTAGCGGGAGGGCCAATGAGCAGTTCTTC	CAWSVFSGRANEQFF
.	TRBD1	TRBV4-1	TRBJ1-3	TGCGCCAGCAGCCAAGAAGGACAGGGTAGGGCTGGAAACACCATATATTTT	CASSQEGQGRAGNTIYF
.	.	TRBV12-5	TRBJ2-1	TGTGCTAGTGGTCTAAACTACAACAATGAGCAGTTCTTC	CASGLNYNNEQFF
once	TRBD2	TRBV3-1/TRBV3-2	TRBJ2-1	TGTGCCAGCAGCCAAGGAGTAGCGGGAAGCTCCTACAATGAGCAGTTCTTC	CASSQGVAGSSYNEQFF
.	.	TRBV30	TRBJ1-1	TGTGCCTGGAGTGTAGTGAATCTGAACACTGAAGCTTTCTTT	CAWSVVNLNTEAFF
few	.	TRBV11-2	TRBJ2-1	TGTGCCAGCAGCTCGCACCCCATCGTAGGTCGGTTCTTCTACAATGAGCAGTTCTTC	CASSSHPIVGRFFYNEQFF
.	.	TRBV18	TRBJ2-7	TGTGCCAGCTCCCGGACAGTGGACGAGCAGTACTTC	CASSRTVDEQYF
.	.	TRBV7-9	TRBJ1-1	TGTGCCAGCAGCTTAGGTGGGTCAGGCACTGAAGCTTTCTTT	CASSLGGSGTEAFF
once	.	TRBV24-1	TRBJ2-5	TGTGCCACCAGTGATGGGGCGGACTCACAAGAGACCCAGTACTTC	CATSDGADSQETQYF
.	.	TRBV6-1	TRBJ1-1	TGTGCCAGCAGTGAAGGTAATCCGAACACTGAAGCTTTCTTT	CASSEGNPNTEAFF
.	TRBD2	TRBV24-1	TRBJ2-1	TGTGCCACCAAGAATAGCGGGAGGATCCATGAGCAGTTCTTC	CATKNSGRIHEQFF